The 18 T cell receptor beta chains below come from one sample, sequenced in a study of CD8 T cells in Susac syndrome. Random hexamers were used to reverse transcribe the RNA input (about 0.5 to 1 ug). From the immunoSEQ multiplex PCR reads, TCRdb called clonotypes with MiXCR, one entry per CDR3 protein. The profile shows 90,000 to 150,000 distinct CDR3 sequences, 90% to 95% of them singletons. Specimen: CD4+ T cells from PBMCs. These receptors all stem from a human donor in good health.

The genes are TRBV2 and TRBJ2-7, with D possibly TRBD2 on 6 matching bases. Looked up from germline, CDR1 is SNHLY and CDR2 is FYNNEI. This CDR3 has 17 amino acids. V shed 6 bases and J shed 0 bases, with 21 bases lying between them. As DNA, the CDR3 is TGTGCCAGCAGCCTCGAAAACCTACTAGCCCGCTCCTACGAGCAGTACTTC. This sequence encodes CASSLENLLARSYEQYF.

The chain recombines TRBV5-8 with TRBJ2-1; D call uncertain. This CDR3 contains 11 residues. V was clipped by 7 bases and J by 4 bases, with 6 bases between them. Germline CDR1 reads SGHTS; CDR2 reads YDEGEE. The CDR3 is CASGIYNEQFF. CDR3 nucleotide sequence: TGTGCCAGCGGTATATACAATGAGCAGTTCTTC.

This clonotype has just one count. CDR3 protein: CAGRAGSGANVLTF. In DNA form, the CDR3 reads TGTGCCGGCAGAGCGGGGTCTGGGGCCAACGTCCTGACTTTC. This sequence joins TRBV30 and TRBJ2-6; 7 positions match TRBD2. The CDR3 contains 14 residues. CDR1 is GTSNPN, CDR2 SVGIG, per germline (reference sequence). Trimming at V came to 8 bases and at J to 1 base, leaving 5 bases not matched to a gene.

This chain links TRBV5-6 with TRBJ1-5, with no clear D. V was cut by 1 base and J by 7 bases, with 6 bases left in between. The CDR3 runs to 12 residues. Germline V gives CDR1 SGHDT, CDR2 YYEEEE. The CDR3 protein is CASSLMGQPQHF. CDR3 bases: TGTGCCAGCAGCTTGATGGGGCAGCCCCAGCATTTT.

This chain uses TRBV5-1 with TRBJ2-3; D not resolved. Germline V gene sequence: CDR1 SGHRS, CDR2 YFSETQ. The CDR3 covers 16 residues. V gave up 4 bases and J gave up 2 bases, with 17 bases separating them. The CDR3 protein is CASSPNQHVITDTQYF. As DNA, the CDR3 is TGCGCCAGCAGCCCCAACCAGCATGTCATCACAGATACGCAGTATTTT.

The chain carries TRBV5-4 and TRBJ2-3; the D is unclear. Germline V gene data show CDR1 as SGHNT and CDR2 as YYREEE (reference sequence). V dropped 4 bases and J dropped 1 base, with 13 bases sitting between them. The CDR3 spans 15 residues. Here the CDR3 DNA reads TGTGCCAGCAGCCGAGGTTTTGAGGGCACAGATACGCAGTATTTT. This gives the protein CASSRGFEGTDTQYF.

This rearrangement joins TRBV28 to TRBJ1-2, with 10 bases fitting TRBD1. CDR1 is MDHEN and CDR2 is SYDVKM in the germline V gene. The J segment lost 6 bases and the V segment lost 5 bases, leaving 9 bases of the junction unmatched. CDR3 length equals 15 residues. The CDR3 loop reads CASSRGDRGNDGYTF. As DNA, the CDR3 is TGTGCCAGCAGTCGAGGGGACAGGGGAAACGATGGCTACACCTTC.

The chain has TRBV28 and TRBJ2-7, with a tentative D call TRBD1 (5 bases). This CDR3 has 16 amino acids. The germline V gene encodes CDR1 MDHEN and CDR2 SYDVKM. Trimming took 2 bases from V and 0 from J, leaving 14 bases between them. This chain's CDR3 is CASSLGDSMSSYEQYF. In DNA form, the CDR3 reads TGTGCCAGCAGTTTAGGAGACAGCATGAGCTCCTACGAGCAGTACTTC.

This chain connects TRBV18 to TRBJ2-2, with 9 bases fitting TRBD1. With 3 bases clipped from V and 3 bases from J, the junction kept 8 bases outside the gene matches. Germline V CDR1 and CDR2: KGHSH, LQKENI. The CDR3 is 17 residues long. The chain's CDR3 is CASSPQDRGRYTGELFF. The CDR3 DNA sequence: TGTGCCAGCTCACCCCAGGACAGGGGAAGGTACACCGGGGAGCTGTTTTTT.

The rearrangement joins TRBV3-1 to TRBJ2-1, with D perhaps matching TRBD1 or TRBD2 (5 bases each). Trimming removed 3 bases at V and 6 bases at J, with 12 bases between. Looked up from germline, CDR1 is LGHDT and CDR2 is YNNKEL (reference sequence). This CDR3 is 14 amino acids long. CDR3 sequence (DNA): TGTGCCAGCAGCCAGATGGGGGTTGGCAATGAGCAGTTCTTC. It yields the protein CASSQMGVGNEQFF.

This rearrangement joins TRBV21-1 to TRBJ1-4; the table assigns TRBD1, which was not confirmed against the DNA. TRBV21-1 is a recognized pseudogene. The CDR3 totals 16 residues. The CDR3 nucleotides are TGTGCCAGCAGCAACCATGACGACAGGAAGGATGAAAAACTGTTTTTT. It encodes CASSNHDDRKDEKLFF.

The chain has TRBV15 and TRBJ1-4; D not certain. V gave up 0 bases and J gave up 8 bases, with 16 bases separating them. CDR3 length: 16 amino acids. Germline CDR1 is LNHNV and CDR2 is YYDKDF (reference sequence). DNA for the CDR3: TGTGCCACCAGCAGAGAAGGTGGCAGGCCTCGAGAAAAACTGTTTTTT. It specifies CATSREGGRPREKLFF.

The J gene is TRBJ2-3, the V gene TRBV15, with D unresolved. Looked up from germline, CDR1 is LNHNV and CDR2 is YYDKDF (reference sequence). This CDR3 contains 13 residues. V lost 5 bases to trimming and J lost 4 bases, with 10 bases between them. CDR3 residues: CATSSFGPDTQYF. Here the CDR3 DNA reads TGTGCCACCAGCTCGTTTGGCCCAGATACGCAGTATTTT. Variable domain in full (rest from reference TRBV15 and TRBJ2-3): DAMVIQNPRYQVTQFGKPVTLSCSQTLNHNVMYWYQQKSSQAPKLLFHYYDKDFNNEADTPDNFQSRRPNTSFCFLDIRSPGLGDTAMYLCATSSFGPDTQYFGPGTRLTVL.

This chain connects TRBV29-1 to TRBJ2-5; no firm D call. Trimming removed 5 bases from V and 2 bases from J, with 3 bases in between. Germline V gene sequence: CDR1 SQVTM, CDR2 ANQGSEA. The CDR3 sequence is 10 residues long. The CDR3 DNA is TGCAGCGTTAAACAAGAGACCCAGTACTTC. Encoded protein: CSVKQETQYF.

V is TRBV27 and J is TRBJ2-2, with 7 bases lining up with TRBD2. The CDR3 runs 14 residues. J gave up 5 bases and V 3 bases, and 3 bases lay outside the gene matches. Germline lookup yields CDR1 MNHEY and CDR2 SMNVEV (reference sequence). CDR3 sequence (DNA): TGTGCCAGCAGTTTCCGTAGCGGGACCGGGGAGCTGTTTTTT. Amino acids: CASSFRSGTGELFF.

This chain joins TRBV12-3 or TRBV12-4 and TRBJ2-2, with D possibly being TRBD1 (6 bases). The V end lost 3 bases, the J end lost 7 bases, and 12 bases lay between the germline ends. The CDR3 is 14 amino acids. The CDR3 loop is CASSLGAWGGELFF. The DNA for the CDR3 is TGTGCCAGCAGTTTGGGGGCCTGGGGCGGGGAGCTGTTTTTT.

The DNA of the CDR3 is TGCAGTGCCGAACTAGCGGGAGTGAGTGAGCAGTTCTTC. It yields the protein CSAELAGVSEQFF. This chain links TRBV20-1 with TRBJ2-1; 11 bases line up with TRBD2. This CDR3 has 13 amino acids. V lost 6 bases, J lost 9 bases, and 7 bases stayed unmatched. Germline V gene data show CDR1 as DFQATT and CDR2 as SNEGSKA (reference sequence).

The V and J genes are TRBV14 and TRBJ2-2; D remains ambiguous. There are 12 residues in the CDR3. Per germline, CDR1 SGHDN and CDR2 FVKESK. Trimming took 4 bases from V and 6 from J, leaving 6 bases between them. The CDR3 DNA sequence: TGTGCCAGCAGCCTCTACGCCGGGGAGCTGTTTTTT. Protein product: CASSLYAGELFF.